The 26 T cell receptor beta chains presented below share a single source sample, sequenced in a study of T cell repertoires in cytomegalovirus infection. From the reads, TCRdb called clonotypes with MiXCR, one entry per CDR3 protein. The sample includes approximately 500,000 distinct CDR3 sequences, around 27% of them seen just once. Sequenced: PBMCs. These receptors were collected from a human donor in good health (CMV status not recorded). Some clones in this sample may be carry-over from other donors' samples.

This clonotype was detected a few times. V is TRBV10-3 and J is TRBJ1-1; D unresolved. This CDR3 spans 16 amino acids. Trimming pared 10 bases from V and 0 bases from J, leaving 21 bases between. Germline V CDR1 and CDR2: ENHRY, SYGVKD. The CDR3 region has the DNA TGTGCCACACTGGCCCTGGCCTCTTCCCTGAACACTGAAGCTTTCTTT. The encoded protein is CATLALASSLNTEAFF.

In this sample, this clonotype turned up a few times. V usage is TRBV6-1 and J usage is TRBJ2-5; D gene unclear. V was clipped by 1 base and J by 1 base, with 4 bases between them. The length of the CDR3 is 13 residues. Germline V gene lookup returns CDR1 MNHNS and CDR2 SASEGT. This chain's CDR3 is CASSEGSQETQYF. CDR3 DNA sequence: TGTGCCAGCAGTGAAGGGAGCCAAGAGACCCAGTACTTC.

This chain connects TRBV25-1 to TRBJ2-1; a possible D gene is TRBD1 (6 bases). Trimming took off 1 base at V and 6 bases at J, with 13 bases between the two ends. The CDR3 is 15 residues long. Germline V gene data show CDR1 as MGHDK and CDR2 as SYGVNS. CDR3 protein: CASSELGGESNEQFF. The CDR3 region has the DNA TGTGCCAGCAGTGAATTAGGGGGAGAAAGCAATGAGCAGTTCTTC. Full variable domain (rest looked up from reference TRBV25-1 and TRBJ2-1): EADIYQTPRYLVIGTGKKITLECSQTMGHDKMYWYQQDPGMELHLIHYSYGVNSTEKGDLSSESTVSRIRTEHFPLTLESARPSHTSQYLCASSELGGESNEQFFGPGTRLTVL.

This clonotype was seen a single time. This chain joins TRBV12-3 or TRBV12-4 and TRBJ1-4, with TRBD1 identical over 10 bases. The ends lost 7 bases at V and 6 bases at J; junction bases unmatched: 20. This CDR3 is 19 amino acids long. CDR3 residues: CASTSIPGQGRIAYEKLFF. The CDR3 coding sequence is TGTGCCAGCACCTCAATCCCGGGACAGGGGCGAATCGCTTATGAAAAACTGTTTTTT.

This clonotype has just a few counts. The chain carries TRBV4-1 and TRBJ1-4; D gene unclear. This CDR3 is 13 amino acids long. Trimming cost V 2 bases and J 8 bases, with 9 bases left between them. CDR1 MGHRA and CDR2 YSYEKL come from the germline V gene. CDR3 sequence reads: CASSQTVWEKLFF. In nucleotides, the CDR3 is TGCGCCAGCAGCCAAACAGTTTGGGAAAAACTGTTTTTT.

The chain carries TRBV10-3 and TRBJ2-1; 7 nucleotides match TRBD1. V trimming: 11 bases; J trimming: 14 bases; junction bases outside the gene matches: 18. The CDR3 is 13 amino acids. The germline CDR1 and CDR2 sequences are ENHRY and SYGVKD. The CDR3 loop reads CAARQGERVQEFF. CDR3 nucleotides: TGTGCCGCCAGACAGGGTGAACGAGTACAGGAGTTCTTC.

As for this clonotype: A much larger clone is a single base away; this may be a read error. J is TRBJ2-7 and V is TRBV11-1, with TRBD2 identical over 7 bases. J lost 3 bases, V lost 5 bases, and 1 base had no gene match. CDR3 length: 12 amino acids. Germline V CDR1 and CDR2: SGHAT, FQDESV (reference sequence). DNA for the CDR3: TGTGCCAGCAGCGGGACTAACTACGAGCAGTACTTC. Translated: CASSGTNYEQYF.

This chain uses TRBV11-2 with TRBJ2-5, with D perhaps TRBD1 (6 bases). The CDR3 loop spans 16 amino acids. The germline V and J ends were trimmed by 5 bases and 4 bases, with 20 bases remaining between them. Per the germline V gene, CDR1 is SGHAT and CDR2 is FQNNGV. The CDR3 DNA sequence: TGTGCCAGCAGCCTAGGGGGTATCGGTAGGGGAGAGACCCAGTACTTC. It is translated as CASSLGGIGRGETQYF.

CDR3 loop: CASSYSGLAKNIQYF. In nucleotides, the CDR3 is TGTGCCAGCAGTTACTCTGGGTTAGCCAAAAACATTCAGTACTTC. This chain connects TRBV6-2 or TRBV6-3 to TRBJ2-4; D not certain. The germline V and J ends were trimmed by 0 bases and 0 bases, with 6 bases remaining between them. This CDR3 is 15 amino acids long. Germline V gene sequence: CDR1 MNHEY, CDR2 SVGEGT.

This clonotype has ten or more counts. J is TRBJ1-2 and V is TRBV7-2; D is unresolved. Germline values: CDR1 SGHTA, CDR2 FQGNSA. The CDR3 has 13 amino acids. Deletions cut 8 bases from V and 6 bases from J, with 16 bases between. This CDR3 reads CASLHWGTDGYTF. The CDR3 nucleotides read TGTGCCAGCCTTCATTGGGGTACCGATGGCTACACCTTC.

V is TRBV20-1 and J is TRBJ2-1; 7 bases line up with TRBD2. V was clipped by 6 bases and J by 2 bases; unmatched bases: 10. This CDR3 region has 15 residues. Germline assignment: CDR1 DFQATT and CDR2 SNEGSKA (reference sequence). CDR3 in DNA: TGCAGTGCGCCCAGCAGGACTAGGGCCTACAATGAGCAGTTCTTC. Encoded protein: CSAPSRTRAYNEQFF.

This clonotype was counted only a few times. The V and J genes are TRBV20-1 and TRBJ2-5; perhaps TRBD1 as D (7 bases). Trimming left V 5 bases short and J 2 bases short, with 18 bases between. Germline V gene lookup returns CDR1 DFQATT and CDR2 SNEGSKA (reference sequence). The CDR3 has 15 residues. For the CDR3, the DNA is TGCAGTGCTGGACAGGCCAAAGGAGGGCAAGAGACCCAGTACTTC. Amino acids: CSAGQAKGGQETQYF.

The chain has TRBV7-6 and TRBJ2-7; unclear D gene. V lost 5 bases and J lost 7, with 9 bases in between. CDR1 SGHVS and CDR2 FNYEAQ come from the germline V gene. The CDR3 has 11 amino acids. CDR3 sequence: CASSQTGEQYV. Written as DNA, the CDR3 is TGTGCCAGCAGCCAGACGGGTGAGCAGTACGTC.

There are many counts of this clonotype. The CDR3 sequence: CASSFETVNTEAFF. The CDR3 DNA reads TGTGCCAGCAGTTTTGAGACAGTGAACACTGAAGCTTTCTTT. This chain joins TRBV12-3 or TRBV12-4 and TRBJ1-1; the D gene is possibly TRBD1 (5 bases). The length of the CDR3 is 14 residues. Trimming removed 3 bases from V and 0 bases from J, with 8 bases in between.

This clonotype has more than one count but fewer than ten. The V call is TRBV9, the J call TRBJ2-5, with D unclear. The ends were cut back, 2 bases at V and 4 bases at J, with 12 bases in the middle. This CDR3 has 14 residues. Looked up from germline, CDR1 is SGDLS and CDR2 is YYNGEE. CDR3 loop: CASSVEGYGETQYF. The DNA of the CDR3 is TGTGCCAGCAGCGTGGAAGGGTACGGAGAGACCCAGTACTTC.

Ten or more counts support this clonotype. The V call is TRBV6-5, the J call TRBJ2-3; tentative D call: TRBD1 (6 bases). The CDR3 covers 15 residues. CDR1 is MNHEY and CDR2 is SVGAGI in the germline V gene. V was trimmed by 4 bases and J by 5 bases, leaving 16 bases between them. CDR3 nucleotide sequence: TGTGCCAGCAGTTTCACAGGGAATCGTGGAGATACGCAGTATTTT. This sequence encodes CASSFTGNRGDTQYF.

The chain links TRBV5-4 to TRBJ2-1; 9 bases align to TRBD2. This CDR3 is built from 16 residues. V was clipped by 7 bases and J by 2 bases; unmatched bases: 10. CDR1 and CDR2 (germline): SGHNT, YYREEE (reference sequence). The CDR3 DNA follows: TGTGCCAGCTCCCTCGGAGCGGGAGGAACCTACAATGAGCAGTTCTTC. Translating it yields CASSLGAGGTYNEQFF. Based on the CDR3 plus reference TRBV5-4 and TRBJ2-1, the full variable domain is ETGVTQSPTHLIKTRGQQVTLRCSSQSGHNTVSWYQQALGQGPQFIFQYYREEENGRGNFPPRFSGLQFPNYSSELNVNALELDDSALYLCASSLGAGGTYNEQFFGPGTRLTVL.

This clonotype was recorded a few times. The chain's CDR3 is CASSQGWLSDTQYF. The DNA for the CDR3 is TGCGCCAGCAGCCAAGGGTGGCTCTCCGATACGCAGTATTTT. V and J are TRBV4-1 and TRBJ2-3; no definite D call. The CDR3 extends over 14 amino acids. The V gene's germline CDR1 is MGHRA and CDR2 YSYEKL. V shed 1 base and J shed 6 bases, with 11 bases lying between them.

This clonotype has only a few counts. The V and J genes are TRBV6-2 or TRBV6-3 and TRBJ2-1; 11 bases agree with TRBD2. Germline CDR1 and CDR2: MNHEY and SVGEGT. The CDR3 is 18 amino acids. The V and J ends lost 5 bases and 2 bases, in that order; junction bases with no gene match: 11. The CDR3 reads CASSDHSLAGGAYNEQFF. CDR3 DNA sequence: TGTGCCAGCAGTGACCACTCCCTAGCGGGAGGTGCCTACAATGAGCAGTTCTTC.

This chain links TRBV4-3 with TRBJ2-1; D remains ambiguous. Between the trimmed V and J ends, which lost 1 base and 2 bases, there was a span of 9 bases. CDR3 size: 15 residues. Germline-derived CDR1 and CDR2 are LGHNA and YSLEER. The chain's CDR3 is CASSQVAVTYNEQFF. CDR3 DNA: TGCGCCAGCAGCCAAGTGGCGGTAACCTACAATGAGCAGTTCTTC.

In this sample, this clonotype turned up many times. The CDR3 DNA reads as TGTGCCAGCAGCTTAGTTCTGGGGTACACCTTC. Its translation: CASSLVLGYTF. The chain has TRBV7-2 and TRBJ1-2; D is unclear. Germline lookup yields CDR1 SGHTA and CDR2 FQGNSA. V was pared by 1 base and J by 11 bases, with 8 bases between. The CDR3 spans 11 residues. Based on the CDR3 plus reference TRBV7-2 and TRBJ1-2, the full variable domain is GAGVSQSPSNKVTEKGKDVELRCDPISGHTALYWYRQSLGQGLEFLIYFQGNSAPDKSGLPSDRFSAERTGGSVSTLTIQRTQQEDSAVYLCASSLVLGYTFGSGTRLTVV.

There are a few counts of this clonotype. The V call is TRBV5-6, the J call TRBJ2-1, with D maybe TRBD2 (5 bases). The V gene lost 5 bases and the J gene lost 8 bases, with 17 bases spanning the gap. Germline assignment: CDR1 SGHDT and CDR2 YYEEEE. The CDR3 totals 14 residues. The CDR3 reads CASRPSGRVDEQFF. The CDR3 bases are TGTGCCAGCAGGCCCAGCGGCCGGGTCGATGAGCAGTTCTTC. The variable domain in full, completed from reference TRBV5-6 and TRBJ2-1, reads DAGVTQSPTHLIKTRGQQVTLRCSPKSGHDTVSWYQQALGQGPQFIFQYYEEEERQRGNFPDRFSGHQFPNYSSELNVNALLLGDSALYLCASRPSGRVDEQFFGPGTRLTVL.

Notes on this clonotype: It may be a read error: a sequence one base away is much more abundant. V usage is TRBV12-3 or TRBV12-4 and J usage is TRBJ1-1; TRBD1 might be the D (5 bases). The length of the CDR3 is 15 residues. CDR3 in DNA: TGTGCCAACAGTCCACAGGCGGGGGTTGGAACTGAAGCTTTCTTT. It translates to CANSPQAGVGTEAFF.

This clonotype was recorded at least ten times. The chain joins TRBV9 to TRBJ2-1, with 8 bases matching TRBD2. V gave up 0 bases and J gave up 9 bases; unmatched junction bases: 11. Germline CDR1 SGDLS, CDR2 YYNGEE. The length of the CDR3 is 16 residues. The CDR3 protein is CASSVDSGGPTGEQFF. The CDR3 coding sequence is TGTGCCAGCAGCGTAGATTCGGGAGGGCCGACTGGTGAGCAGTTCTTC. Using reference TRBV9 and TRBJ2-1 for the parts outside the CDR3, the full variable domain is DSGVTQTPKHLITATGQRVTLRCSPRSGDLSVYWYQQSLDQGLQFLIQYYNGEERAKGNILERFSAQQFPDLHSELNLSSLELGDSALYFCASSVDSGGPTGEQFFGPGTRLTVL.

The chain carries TRBV6-5 and TRBJ2-7, with 8 bases identical to TRBD2. V was pared by 6 bases and J by 5 bases, with 9 bases of the junction left unmatched. Per the germline V gene, CDR1 is MNHEY and CDR2 is SVGAGI. This CDR3 is built from 14 residues. CDR3 sequence reads: CASRPGGAGDEQYF. The CDR3 DNA reads TGTGCCAGCAGACCCGGGGGGGCAGGCGACGAGCAGTACTTC.

In its sample, this clonotype was seen a few times. The rearrangement uses TRBV28 and TRBJ2-1, with 7 bases fitting TRBD2. CDR3 length equals 14 residues. V was clipped by 4 bases and J by 8 bases; unmatched bases: 8. The germline V gene encodes CDR1 MDHEN and CDR2 SYDVKM. Here the CDR3 DNA reads TGTGCCAGCAGTTGGCCGGGACTATTATATGAGCAGTTCTTC. The encoded protein is CASSWPGLLYEQFF.